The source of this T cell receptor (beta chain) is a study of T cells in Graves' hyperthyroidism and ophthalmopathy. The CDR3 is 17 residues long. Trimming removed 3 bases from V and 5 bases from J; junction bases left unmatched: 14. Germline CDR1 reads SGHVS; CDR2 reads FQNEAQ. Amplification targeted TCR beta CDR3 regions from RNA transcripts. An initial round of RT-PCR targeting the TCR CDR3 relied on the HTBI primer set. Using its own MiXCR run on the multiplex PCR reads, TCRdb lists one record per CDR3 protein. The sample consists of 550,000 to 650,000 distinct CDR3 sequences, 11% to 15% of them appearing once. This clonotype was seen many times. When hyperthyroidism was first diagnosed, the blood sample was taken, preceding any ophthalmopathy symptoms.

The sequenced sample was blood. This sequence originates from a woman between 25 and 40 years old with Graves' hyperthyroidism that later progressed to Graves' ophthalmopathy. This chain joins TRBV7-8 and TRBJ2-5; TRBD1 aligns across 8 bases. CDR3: CASSFPGYRGVGETQYF. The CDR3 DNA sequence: TGTGCCAGCAGCTTTCCGGGCTACAGGGGGGTAGGGGAGACCCAGTACTTC.